The 25 T cell receptor beta chains below all came from one sample that was sequenced in a study of blood T cell repertoires in COVID-19. Data came from immunoSEQ multiplex PCR; TCRdb stores just in-frame clones and leaves some out. This table has roughly 140,000 clones, around 74% appearing once. The material sequenced was peripheral blood. The receptors were gathered from a woman of 80 years or more with acute or convalescent COVID-19.

The gene calls are TRBV5-4 and TRBJ2-3, with D unresolved. Trimming stripped 3 bases from V and 0 bases from J, with 5 bases between. There are 13 residues in the CDR3. Germline lookup yields CDR1 SGHNT and CDR2 YYREEE (reference sequence). The CDR3 region is CASSYTSTDTQYF. The CDR3 bases are TGTGCCAGCAGCTATACTAGCACAGATACGCAGTATTTT.

This clone was observed a few times. CDR3 region: CASSSNGNTIYF. As DNA, the CDR3 is TGTGCCAGCAGCTCTAACGGAAACACCATATATTTT. The chain joins TRBV5-5 to TRBJ1-3, with D unclear. Trimming stripped 3 bases from V and 4 bases from J, with 5 bases between. The CDR3 loop spans 12 amino acids. The germline V gene has CDR1 SGHKS and CDR2 YYEKEE (reference sequence).

The CDR3 DNA follows: TGTGCCAGCAGCCCATTAGCTAACTATGGCTACACCTTC. It encodes CASSPLANYGYTF. The genes are TRBV12-3 or TRBV12-4 and TRBJ1-2, with no clear D. Trimming took off 6 bases at V and 0 bases at J, with 8 bases between the two ends. This CDR3 comprises 13 residues.

The sample holds one count of this clone. The chain uses TRBV7-8 and TRBJ2-1; 13 bases map to TRBD2. Germline trimming cut 4 bases from V and 8 bases from J; bases unmatched to any gene: 5. The length of the CDR3 is 15 residues. Germline CDR1 and CDR2: SGHVS and FQNEAQ. The CDR3 region has the DNA TGTGCCAGCAGCTCCGGGACTAGCGGGGATGATGAGCAGTTCTTC. This gives the protein CASSSGTSGDDEQFF.

The V gene is TRBV19, the J gene TRBJ2-3, with 7 bases that match TRBD1. The junction had 8 bases not matched to a gene; V was cut back by 5 bases and J by 3 bases. The CDR3 spans 15 residues. Per germline, CDR1 LNHDA and CDR2 SQIVND (reference sequence). The CDR3 loop is CASSARGWGTDTQYF. In DNA, the CDR3 is TGTGCCAGTAGTGCCAGGGGGTGGGGGACAGATACGCAGTATTTT.

The CDR3 sequence is CASSRLAGTGELFF. CDR3 sequence (DNA): TGTGCCAGCAGTCGACTAGCGGGTACCGGGGAGCTGTTTTTT. This sequence joins TRBV6-2 or TRBV6-3 and TRBJ2-2; 10 bases agree with TRBD2. The CDR3 runs to 14 residues. From germline, CDR1 is MNHEY and CDR2 SVGEGT. Losses at the gene ends were 5 bases for V and 5 bases for J; bases not matched to a gene: 2.

The chain links TRBV6-4 to TRBJ1-2; 7 bases map to TRBD1. CDR1 MRHNA and CDR2 SNTAGT come from the germline V gene. This CDR3 is built from 13 residues. V lost 9 bases to trimming and J lost 4 bases; unmatched junction nucleotides: 8. CDR3 sequence (DNA): TGTGCCAGTCGACAGGGCTATGCCTATGGCTACACCTTC. Translated, it gives CASRQGYAYGYTF.

The rearrangement uses TRBV6-5 and TRBJ1-2; 8 bases agree with TRBD1. The CDR3 has 13 amino acids. Trimming at V came to 4 bases and at J to 7 bases, leaving 5 bases not matched to a gene. CDR1 and CDR2 from the germline V gene are MNHEY and SVGAGI. CDR3: CASSFLTGAGYTF. In nucleotides, the CDR3 is TGTGCCAGCAGTTTCCTGACAGGGGCTGGCTACACCTTC.

This chain links TRBV18 with TRBJ2-5; TRBD2 matches at 12 bases. CDR3 size: 16 residues. CDR1 KGHSH and CDR2 LQKENI come from the germline V gene. V shed 4 bases, J shed 5 bases, and the junction held 8 bases outside the gene matches. CDR3 sequence reads: CASSQRTSGNDETQYF. CDR3 DNA sequence: TGTGCCAGCTCACAGCGGACTAGCGGGAACGATGAGACCCAGTACTTC.

The V and J genes are TRBV7-2 and TRBJ1-1; D perhaps matches TRBD1 (5 bases). V was cut by 3 bases and J by 5 bases, with 16 bases left in between. Germline V gene lookup returns CDR1 SGHTA and CDR2 FQGNSA. This CDR3 region has 15 residues. The CDR3 bases are TGTGCCAGCAGCTTGGTTATGACCGGGGGAACTGAAGCTTTCTTT. Protein sequence: CASSLVMTGGTEAFF.

V usage is TRBV10-3 and J usage is TRBJ1-3, with a weak D call TRBD1 (5 bases). Germline V CDR1 and CDR2: ENHRY, SYGVKD. V shed 8 bases and J shed 0 bases, with 23 bases lying between them. CDR3 size: 18 residues. The CDR3 region has the DNA TGTGCCATCCCGAAGAGTGGGGCCTCGGGAGGCTCTGGAAACACCATATATTTT. Its translation is CAIPKSGASGGSGNTIYF.

The V gene is TRBV19, the J gene TRBJ2-3; D remains unclear. This CDR3 region has 13 residues. Trimming cost V 11 bases and J 2 bases, with 14 bases left between them. Germline V gene data show CDR1 as LNHDA and CDR2 as SQIVND (reference sequence). CDR3 sequence (DNA): TGTGCCTCCAAGATAGCCTCCACAGATACGCAGTATTTT. Translation: CASKIASTDTQYF.

This clone was picked up a small number of times. The chain joins TRBV6-5 to TRBJ1-5, with D hard to call. The germline V gene has CDR1 MNHEY and CDR2 SVGAGI. This CDR3 comprises 13 residues. Trimming shortened V by 8 bases and J by 5 bases, and 13 bases separated the two germline ends. CDR3 residues: CASCRSRDQPQHF. CDR3 coding DNA: TGTGCCAGCTGCAGGTCGCGCGATCAGCCCCAGCATTTT.

The rearrangement links TRBV2 to TRBJ2-4; the D gene is possibly TRBD1 (5 bases). Trimming cost V 6 bases and J 12 bases, with 12 bases left between them. This CDR3 has 11 amino acids. The germline V gene has CDR1 SNHLY and CDR2 FYNNEI. Here the CDR3 DNA reads TGTGCCAGCAGGCTCAGGGTGGATCAGTACTTC. Its protein product is CASRLRVDQYF.

This clone was observed a single time. This rearrangement joins TRBV30 to TRBJ1-5; D remains ambiguous. The CDR3 runs 14 residues. The germline V and J ends were trimmed by 0 bases and 1 base, with 7 bases remaining between them. From germline, CDR1 is GTSNPN and CDR2 SVGIG (reference sequence). CDR3 sequence reads: CAWSVSTSNQPQHF. CDR3 nucleotides: TGTGCCTGGAGTGTATCAACAAGCAATCAGCCCCAGCATTTT. The whole variable domain, filled in from reference TRBV30 and TRBJ1-5, reads SQTIHQWPATLVQPVGSPLSLECTVEGTSNPNLYWYRQAAGRGLQLLFYSVGIGQISSEVPQNLSASRPQDRQFILSSKKLLLSDSGFYLCAWSVSTSNQPQHFGDGTRLSIL.

CDR3 residues: CASSHGQGTNYGYTF. In DNA form, the CDR3 reads TGTGCCAGCAGCCACGGACAGGGGACTAACTATGGCTACACCTTC. The rearrangement uses TRBV14 and TRBJ1-2, with TRBD1 identical over 9 bases. The CDR3 length is 15 residues. Per germline, CDR1 SGHDN and CDR2 FVKESK. V trimming: 3 bases; J trimming: 0 bases; junction bases outside the gene matches: 2.

The genes are TRBV7-2 and TRBJ1-2; no firm D call. The CDR3 spans 13 residues. The V gene's germline CDR1 is SGHTA and CDR2 FQGNSA. Trimming left V 2 bases short and J 5 bases short, with 9 bases between. CDR3 nucleotide sequence: TGTGCCAGCAGCTTAACTAGCCGTTATGGCTACACCTTC. Amino acid sequence: CASSLTSRYGYTF.

The V and J genes are TRBV3-1 (or the pseudogene TRBV3-2) and TRBJ1-3, with no clear D. Looked up from germline, CDR1 is LGHDT and CDR2 is YNNKEL (reference sequence). The CDR3 totals 15 residues. The germline V and J ends were trimmed by 3 bases and 2 bases, with 11 bases remaining between them. The CDR3 DNA reads as TGTGCCAGCAGCCAGAGCGTCCTCCCTGGAAACACCATATATTTT. Translation: CASSQSVLPGNTIYF.

The CDR3 sequence: CASSLHLYAPRDRERTQYF. The CDR3 DNA reads TGTGCCAGCAGCCTCCACCTTTATGCTCCCCGGGACAGGGAACGGACCCAGTACTTC. The chain joins TRBV5-5 to TRBJ2-5; the match to TRBD1 covers 9 bases. Per germline, CDR1 SGHKS and CDR2 YYEKEE (reference sequence). The trim removed 4 bases at V and 7 bases at J, leaving 23 bases unmatched. CDR3 length: 19 residues.

The genes are TRBV4-3 and TRBJ2-3; 13 bases match TRBD2. This CDR3 has 19 residues. V lost 1 base and J lost 6; bases outside the gene matches: 13. Germline CDR1 LGHNA, CDR2 YSLEER. Written as DNA, the CDR3 is TGCGCCAGCAGCCAAGCTCCACACCAACTAGCGGGGGGGCCGGATACGCAGTATTTT. Its protein product is CASSQAPHQLAGGPDTQYF.

V usage is TRBV5-5 and J usage is TRBJ1-1, with 10 bases identical to TRBD1. J lost 4 bases, V lost 5 bases, and 8 bases had no gene match. The CDR3 has 15 residues. CDR1 is SGHKS, CDR2 YYEKEE, per germline (reference sequence). The CDR3 DNA reads TGTGCCAGCAGACGGGACAGGGGAGGGAGCACTGAAGCTTTCTTT. It is translated as CASRRDRGGSTEAFF.

Many counts were recorded for this clone. The J gene is TRBJ2-3, the V gene TRBV7-2; 9 bases are a match to TRBD2. This CDR3 has 18 amino acids. The junction had 14 bases not matched to a gene; V was cut back by 5 bases and J by 2 bases. Germline CDR1 and CDR2: SGHTA and FQGNSA. The CDR3 protein is CASSQSKAGTSFTDTQYF. CDR3 in DNA: TGTGCCAGCAGCCAATCAAAGGCCGGGACTAGCTTCACAGATACGCAGTATTTT. Together with reference TRBV7-2 and TRBJ2-3, the CDR3 gives the full variable domain: GAGVSQSPSNKVTEKGKDVELRCDPISGHTALYWYRQSLGQGLEFLIYFQGNSAPDKSGLPSDRFSAERTGGSVSTLTIQRTQQEDSAVYLCASSQSKAGTSFTDTQYFGPGTRLTVL.

As to this clone: Mismatch with germline at one junction end may stem from a read error. The rearrangement uses TRBV7-9 and TRBJ1-1; no clear D gene. The CDR3 totals 12 residues. Germline-derived CDR1 and CDR2 are SEHNR and FQNEAQ (reference sequence). The CDR3 bases are TGTGCCAGCAGCTTAGGTAACCAAGCACAGCAATTT. Translated: CASSLGNQAQQF. Together with reference TRBV7-9 and TRBJ1-1, the CDR3 gives the full variable domain: DTGVSQNPRHKITKRGQNVTFRCDPISEHNRLYWYRQTLGQGPEFLTYFQNEAQLEKSRLLSDRFSAERPKGSFSTLEIQRTEQGDSAMYLCASSLGNQAQQFGQGTRLTVV.

The genes are TRBV7-8 and TRBJ1-6, with D possibly TRBD1 on 6 matching bases. Trimming removed 8 bases from V and 9 bases from J, with 32 bases in between. The CDR3 contains 19 residues. CDR1 SGHVS and CDR2 FQNEAQ come from the germline V gene. The CDR3 DNA is TGTGCCAGCTCCAGTCTCCTAGGGACAAACCATATCCTTGGTTCACCCCTCCACTTT. Its translation is CASSSLLGTNHILGSPLHF.

J is TRBJ2-7 and V is TRBV30; 8 bases map to TRBD2. Germline V gives CDR1 GTSNPN, CDR2 SVGIG (reference sequence). CDR3 size: 14 residues. V shed 3 bases, J shed 5 bases, and the junction held 9 bases outside the gene matches. CDR3 coding DNA: TGTGCCTGGAGGAGAAGCGGGAGCCGCCACGAGCAGTACTTC. Its translation: CAWRRSGSRHEQYF.